The TCR beta chain described here comes from a study of T cell repertoires in cytomegalovirus infection (dated 2019 in TCRdb). Regarding the complete study: Peptide stimulations targeted recently identified HLA-C-restricted CMV epitopes, whose presentation resists viral immunomodulation, together with well-studied HLA-B-restricted epitopes. Donor HLA type was relevant to the analysis, as public TCR beta signatures indicated carriage of CMV infection together with the matching HLA type.

V is clipped by 1 base and J by 0 bases, and the sequence between their germline boundaries is 11 bases long. From a lookup of the germline V gene (reference sequence), CDR1 and CDR2 are LNHDA and SQIVND. The CDR3 spans 16 residues, from the cysteine through the phenylalanine. CDR3 DNA only is kept here, 48 bases in frame from base 1. This specimen's treatment or condition label, per the study, means: in vitro stimulation with specific CMV peptide epitopes to enrich CMV-specific T cells. With respect to this clonotype: Its antigen is still unknown. Within one base of it there is no much larger clone, and no base qualities were kept.

Overall study results and their limits: In both this cohort and an independent cohort of over 350 donors, the cumulative frequency of public TCR beta family members distinguished carriers of CMV infection plus the relevant HLA type. The ex vivo response was dominated by HLA-C-restricted CMV-specific TCR beta clonotypes, and the single most frequent clonotype in two of eight donors was supplied by these HLA-C-restricted clonotypes.

TCRdb shows the sequencer as Illumina HiSeq 1500. TCRdb redid the processing of the public reads, applying fastp at Q25 and MiXCR, and retained in-frame beta chains. For every CDR3 protein sequence, its rows merge into one entry that carries the most common genes and DNA. The sample table holds under 40,000 distinct CDR3 sequences, of which about 50% were seen once. The top ten clones comprise approximately 90% of the sample. The sequences come from CD8+ T cells from cultured PBMCs, collected from culture after CMV antigen stimulation. This receptor was identified in a human donor in good health (CMV status not recorded). Some clones in this sample may be carry-over from other donors' samples. The rearrangement combines TRBV19 with TRBJ2-3, and the D gene may be TRBD1, 6 bases matching. Here is the DNA: TGTGCCAGTAGTATAGGGGCAGGGGATAGCACAGATACGCAGTATTTT. Its protein is CASSIGAGDSTDTQYF.